The 28 T cell receptor beta chains reported below all come from one sample, sequenced in a study of control samples from healthy donors and cancer patients. Produced via immunoSEQ multiplex PCR; TCRdb's table is partial and in-frame only. The sample includes under 200,000 clones, roughly 89% of them seen just once. The sample consisted of blood. The receptors derive from a woman in her twenties or thirties in good health.

J is TRBJ2-5 and V is TRBV7-8, with D perhaps TRBD1 (7 bases). Trimming removed 8 bases from V and 5 bases from J, with 21 bases in between. The CDR3 is made up of 15 amino acids. From germline, CDR1 is SGHVS and CDR2 FQNEAQ. Here the CDR3 DNA reads TGTGCCAGCGGCACGACAGGGTTCGGAGGGGAGACCCAGTACTTC. Its translation is CASGTTGFGGETQYF.

The chain has TRBV10-2 and TRBJ1-5, with unresolved D. The germline CDR1 and CDR2 sequences are WSHSY and SAAADI. The length of the CDR3 is 15 residues. The V gene lost 0 bases and the J gene lost 6 bases, with 12 bases spanning the gap. The CDR3 region is CASSESTRSRQPQHF. DNA for the CDR3: TGCGCCAGCAGTGAGTCGACGAGGTCTCGTCAGCCCCAGCATTTT.

CDR3 protein: CASSLQGNTIYF. CDR3 nucleotides: TGTGCCAGCAGCTTACAGGGAAACACCATATATTTT. This chain uses TRBV5-5 with TRBJ1-3; D remains unclear. There are 12 residues in the CDR3. Germline V gene sequence: CDR1 SGHKS, CDR2 YYEKEE (reference sequence). V was cut by 2 bases and J by 4 bases, with 4 bases left in between. The complete variable domain, with remaining parts taken from reference TRBV5-5 and TRBJ1-3, reads DAGVTQSPTHLIKTRGQQVTLRCSPISGHKSVSWYQQVLGQGPQFIFQYYEKEERGRGNFPDRFSARQFPNYSSELNVNALLLGDSALYLCASSLQGNTIYFGEGSWLTVV.

Comments on this clone: In the same sample, other DNA sequences code for this CDR3. The chain couples TRBV5-1 to TRBJ1-1; D remains ambiguous. V lost 0 bases, J lost 1 base, and 7 bases lay in between. The CDR3 extends over 14 amino acids. CDR1 and CDR2 (germline): SGHRS, YFSETQ. The CDR3 DNA sequence: TGCGCCAGCAGCTTGGGAACAGAGAACACTGAAGCTTTCTTT. This codes for CASSLGTENTEAFF.

This chain connects TRBV19 to TRBJ2-7; 7 bases map to TRBD1. Germline CDR1 reads LNHDA; CDR2 reads SQIVND (reference sequence). The length of the CDR3 is 14 residues. V lost 6 bases and J lost 2; bases outside the gene matches: 7. This CDR3 reads CASSFRQGPYEQYF. The CDR3 coding sequence is TGTGCCAGTAGCTTCAGACAGGGCCCCTACGAGCAGTACTTC.

This chain uses TRBV7-7 with TRBJ2-2, with TRBD1 matching over 7 bases. This CDR3 has 15 residues. Germline loops: CDR1 SSHAT, CDR2 FNYEAQ (reference sequence). After removal of 4 bases from V and 6 bases from J, the junction contained 8 bases not matched to a gene. The DNA of the CDR3 is TGTGCCAGCAGCTGGGGACAGCGCAACCCCGGGGAGCTGTTTTTT. Translation gives CASSWGQRNPGELFF.

The chain carries TRBV11-2 and TRBJ2-5; no clear D gene. Per germline, CDR1 SGHAT and CDR2 FQNNGV. The CDR3 contains 14 residues. V dropped 1 base and J dropped 5 bases, with 11 bases sitting between them. CDR3 region: CASSLVTSSETQYF. Written as DNA, the CDR3 is TGTGCCAGCAGCTTAGTAACCTCCTCGGAGACCCAGTACTTC.

The V gene is TRBV6-5, the J gene TRBJ2-1; 8 nucleotides line up with TRBD2. CDR1 is MNHEY and CDR2 is SVGAGI in the germline V gene. This CDR3 has 15 residues. J lost 0 bases, V lost 6 bases, and 4 bases had no gene match. The CDR3 loop is CASRPSGSSYNEQFF. The CDR3 nucleotides are TGTGCCAGCAGGCCAAGCGGGAGCTCCTACAATGAGCAGTTCTTC.

This chain connects TRBV11-3 to TRBJ2-5; 8 bases map to TRBD1. The CDR3 is made up of 16 amino acids. J was trimmed by 7 bases and V by 1 base; bases with no gene match: 11. Germline values: CDR1 SGHNT, CDR2 YENEEA. The CDR3 sequence is CASSLAQLSGGRTQYF. CDR3 bases: TGTGCCAGCAGCTTAGCCCAACTTTCAGGGGGCCGGACCCAGTACTTC.

This clone was recorded only once. CDR3 DNA: TGTGCCAGCAGCTTAGGGACAGGGAGGGATTCACCCCTCCACTTT. It yields the protein CASSLGTGRDSPLHF. The chain uses TRBV7-9 and TRBJ1-6; 8 bases are shared with TRBD1. This CDR3 has 15 amino acids. V was pared by 1 base and J by 8 bases, with 4 bases of the junction left unmatched. Germline-derived CDR1 and CDR2 are SEHNR and FQNEAQ (reference sequence). Supplemented by reference TRBV7-9 and TRBJ1-6, the full variable domain reads DTGVSQNPRHKITKRGQNVTFRCDPISEHNRLYWYRQTLGQGPEFLTYFQNEAQLEKSRLLSDRFSAERPKGSFSTLEIQRTEQGDSAMYLCASSLGTGRDSPLHFGNGTRLTVT.

This chain links TRBV27 with TRBJ2-2; 10 bases are shared with TRBD1. The CDR3 runs to 15 residues. Trimming cost V 5 bases and J 4 bases; bases outside gene matches: 4. Germline CDR1 MNHEY, CDR2 SMNVEV (reference sequence). The DNA of the CDR3 is TGTGCCAGCAGTAGACAGGGGGCGATCACCGGGGAGCTGTTTTTT. Protein: CASSRQGAITGELFF.

Turning to this clone: The sample has other DNA sequences that encode this CDR3 too. The chain uses TRBV19 and TRBJ1-5; no firm D call. The length of the CDR3 is 13 residues. Trimming stripped 5 bases from V and 1 base from J, with 6 bases between. Germline CDR1 is LNHDA and CDR2 is SQIVND (reference sequence). The CDR3 coding sequence is TGTGCCAGTAGTCGTGGGAGCAATCAGCCCCAGCATTTT. Translated: CASSRGSNQPQHF.

The chain is built from TRBV6-5 and TRBJ2-3; D is undetermined. CDR1 and CDR2 (germline): MNHEY, SVGAGI. This CDR3 region has 14 residues. V lost 3 bases and J 2 bases, leaving 9 bases between the germline ends. The DNA of the CDR3 is TGTGCCAGCAGTTATGGGCGGTACACAGATACGCAGTATTTT. It is translated as CASSYGRYTDTQYF.

V is TRBV18 and J is TRBJ1-4, with 9 positions matching TRBD1. V lost 4 bases to trimming and J lost 7 bases; unmatched junction nucleotides: 7. This CDR3 has 15 residues. The germline gives CDR1 KGHSH, CDR2 LQKENI. The CDR3, as DNA: TGTGCCAGCTCACGAGGGACAGGGTCGGGTGAAAAACTGTTTTTT. Protein sequence: CASSRGTGSGEKLFF.

The chain has TRBV19 and TRBJ1-1; D perhaps matches TRBD1 (6 bases). The V gene's germline CDR1 is LNHDA and CDR2 SQIVND (reference sequence). CDR3 length equals 14 residues. V lost 5 bases and J lost 2, with 12 bases in between. CDR3 loop: CASSRGGGNTEAFF. The CDR3 nucleotides read TGTGCCAGTAGTCGCGGGGGCGGTAACACTGAAGCTTTCTTT.

The chain couples TRBV1 to TRBJ1-4. TRBV1 has pseudogene status. This CDR3 has 16 residues. The CDR3 here is CTSSRLSTAGFEKLFF. The CDR3 DNA sequence: TGCACCAGCAGCCGCCTATCGACAGCGGGCTTTGAAAAACTGTTTTTT.

In this sample, this clone turned up once. This chain links TRBV4-3 with TRBJ1-2; 7 bases line up with TRBD1. Looked up from germline, CDR1 is LGHNA and CDR2 is YSLEER. This CDR3 region has 12 residues. Trimming cost V 4 bases and J 8 bases; bases outside gene matches: 4. The CDR3, as DNA: TGCGCCAGCAGCCCACGGACAGGCGGCTACACCTTC. It encodes CASSPRTGGYTF.

This chain uses TRBV30 with TRBJ2-1, with TRBD2 matching over 9 bases. The V gene end was trimmed by 0 bases and the J gene end by 9 bases; junction bases not matched to a gene: 3. CDR1 GTSNPN and CDR2 SVGIG come from the germline V gene (reference sequence). The CDR3 is 13 amino acids. In DNA, the CDR3 is TGTGCCTGGAGTGTTAGCGGGAGTGGTGAGCAGTTCTTC. Its protein is CAWSVSGSGEQFF.

The chain has TRBV11-2 and TRBJ2-1; D gene uncertain. This CDR3 is 15 amino acids long. CDR1 SGHAT and CDR2 FQNNGV come from the germline V gene. V shed 1 base and J shed 1 base, with 8 bases lying between them. The CDR3 loop reads CASSLALISYNEQFF. CDR3 bases: TGTGCCAGCAGCTTAGCCCTGATTTCCTACAATGAGCAGTTCTTC.

V and J are TRBV19 and TRBJ1-1; no definite D call. Between the trimmed V and J ends, which lost 5 bases and 1 base, there was a span of 5 bases. Germline CDR1 and CDR2: LNHDA and SQIVND (reference sequence). The length of the CDR3 is 12 residues. The CDR3 region has the DNA TGTGCCAGTAGTCCGAGGAACACTGAAGCTTTCTTT. As protein: CASSPRNTEAFF.

The chain is built from TRBV19 and TRBJ2-4; 12 bases fit TRBD1. The CDR3 runs to 16 residues. V gave up 5 bases and J gave up 6 bases; unmatched junction bases: 8. The germline V gene encodes CDR1 LNHDA and CDR2 SQIVND (reference sequence). CDR3 DNA: TGTGCCAGTAGTGAACCGGGACAGGGGGCGCGAAACATTCAGTACTTC. Residues: CASSEPGQGARNIQYF.

J is TRBJ2-3 and V is TRBV2; the match to TRBD1 covers 7 bases. The V gene end was trimmed by 7 bases and the J gene end by 4 bases; junction bases not matched to a gene: 8. CDR1 and CDR2 (germline): SNHLY, FYNNEI. The CDR3 has 14 amino acids. The CDR3 DNA is TGTGCCAGCACTCGACAGGGTGGGGCAGATACGCAGTATTTT. Amino acid sequence: CASTRQGGADTQYF.

The chain carries TRBV28 and TRBJ2-6; 9 bases fit TRBD1. This CDR3 has 15 residues. The germline V gene has CDR1 MDHEN and CDR2 SYDVKM. Trimming took 6 bases from V and 4 from J; bases not matched to a gene: 4. The CDR3 DNA is TGTGCCAGCAGGGGACAGGGTTCAGGGGCCAACGTCCTGACTTTC. Translated, it gives CASRGQGSGANVLTF. Full variable domain (remainder filled in from reference TRBV28 and TRBJ2-6): DVKVTQSSRYLVKRTGEKVFLECVQDMDHENMFWYRQDPGLGLRLIYFSYDVKMKEKGDIPEGYSVSREKKERFSLILESASTNQTSMYLCASRGQGSGANVLTFGAGSRLTVL.

This chain connects TRBV5-1 to TRBJ2-5; tentatively, D is TRBD1 or TRBD2 (5 bases each). From germline, CDR1 is SGHRS and CDR2 YFSETQ. Trimming stripped 0 bases from V and 5 bases from J, with 8 bases between. The CDR3 loop spans 13 amino acids. The CDR3 sequence is CASSLGGAETQYF. In DNA form, the CDR3 reads TGCGCCAGCAGCTTGGGAGGGGCTGAGACCCAGTACTTC.

The chain uses TRBV5-5 and TRBJ2-2; no definite D call. Trimming cost V 1 base and J 3 bases, with 7 bases left between them. The V gene's germline CDR1 is SGHKS and CDR2 YYEKEE (reference sequence). The CDR3 is made up of 14 amino acids. CDR3 sequence reads: CASSLHRYTGELFF. CDR3 DNA: TGTGCCAGCAGCTTGCACAGATACACCGGGGAGCTGTTTTTT.

The chain uses TRBV7-2 and TRBJ1-3, with D unresolved. The germline V gene encodes CDR1 SGHTA and CDR2 FQGNSA. This CDR3 is built from 14 residues. V was cut by 2 bases and J by 2 bases, with 7 bases left in between. CDR3 DNA sequence: TGTGCCAGCAGCTTAAGGAGGGCTGGAAACACCATATATTTT. Its translation is CASSLRRAGNTIYF. Variable domain in full (rest from reference TRBV7-2 and TRBJ1-3): GAGVSQSPSNKVTEKGKDVELRCDPISGHTALYWYRQSLGQGLEFLIYFQGNSAPDKSGLPSDRFSAERTGGSVSTLTIQRTQQEDSAVYLCASSLRRAGNTIYFGEGSWLTVV.

The rearrangement uses TRBV13 and TRBJ2-1; a possible D gene is TRBD2 (5 bases). CDR1 PRHDT and CDR2 FYEKMQ come from the germline V gene (reference sequence). The ends were cut back, 5 bases at V and 0 bases at J, with 8 bases in the middle. The CDR3 spans 14 residues. For the CDR3, the DNA is TGTGCCAGCAGCCAGGACTCCTCCTACAATGAGCAGTTCTTC. Translated, it gives CASSQDSSYNEQFF.

On this clone: Other DNA sequences in the sample encode the same CDR3. The rearrangement joins TRBV6-4 to TRBJ2-3, with 11 bases matching TRBD2. The CDR3 contains 15 residues. The V segment lost 3 bases and the J segment 1 base; nucleotides outside the gene matches: 0. The germline V gene has CDR1 MRHNA and CDR2 SNTAGT. CDR3: CASSETSGGTDTQYF. CDR3 DNA: TGTGCCAGCAGTGAGACTAGCGGGGGCACAGATACGCAGTATTTT.